These T cell receptor beta chains were read from a single sample in a study of blood T cell repertoires in COVID-19. TCRdb's table, derived via immunoSEQ multiplex PCR, lists solely in-frame clones and lacks some. This table holds 79,000 or so clones, approximately 84% found once. Material for sequencing was peripheral blood. Receptor source: a man in his sixties with COVID-19, enrolled during active disease. The CDR3 runs from the conserved cysteine through the conserved F or W. Fields, in order: V gene, J gene, clone size, CDR3 protein. Rows give clone size only sometimes, using once, few, many, or a class for an expanded clone.

V gene: TRBV10-2; J gene: TRBJ1-2; clone size: NA; CDR3 protein: CASSDEGPYGYTF
V gene: TRBV7-2; J gene: TRBJ1-2; clone size: NA; CDR3 protein: CASSLSEGNYGYTF
V gene: TRBV7-3; J gene: TRBJ1-3; clone size: NA; CDR3 protein: CASSLGGQGIETIYF
V gene: TRBV3-1/TRBV3-2; J gene: TRBJ1-4; clone size: NA; CDR3 protein: CASSQVMQGKGDSEKLFF
V gene: TRBV23-1; J gene: TRBJ2-1; clone size: NA; CDR3 protein: CASSQKSIDSRGVNEQFF
V gene: TRBV3-1/TRBV3-2; J gene: TRBJ2-1; clone size: NA; CDR3 protein: CASSARTSGGAQQFF
V gene: TRBV24-1; J gene: TRBJ1-1; clone size: once; CDR3 protein: CATSDGGRGTEAFF
V gene: TRBV6-6; J gene: TRBJ1-1; clone size: NA; CDR3 protein: CASTLREGGEAFF
V gene: TRBV27; J gene: TRBJ2-1; clone size: NA; CDR3 protein: CASSFWAGSSSYNEQFF
V gene: TRBV20-1; J gene: TRBJ2-7; clone size: NA; CDR3 protein: CSASGDRGSYEQYF
V gene: TRBV5-1; J gene: TRBJ2-2; clone size: NA; CDR3 protein: CASSFDSSTGELFF
V gene: TRBV6-4; J gene: TRBJ2-7; clone size: NA; CDR3 protein: CASSPGMLSYEQYF
V gene: TRBV7-2; J gene: TRBJ1-1; clone size: NA; CDR3 protein: CASSLGAGRTEAFF
V gene: TRBV29-1; J gene: TRBJ2-1; clone size: NA; CDR3 protein: CSALGSPTSGNYNEQFF
V gene: TRBV6-5; J gene: TRBJ1-3; clone size: NA; CDR3 protein: CASSVTGSGNTIYF
V gene: TRBV10-2; J gene: TRBJ1-4; clone size: NA; CDR3 protein: CASSESVLATNEKLFF
V gene: TRBV19; J gene: TRBJ2-5; clone size: once; CDR3 protein: CASSTTGGGETQYF
V gene: TRBV6-4; J gene: TRBJ1-6; clone size: NA; CDR3 protein: CASSVNPLGNSPLHF
V gene: TRBV10-2; J gene: TRBJ2-2; clone size: NA; CDR3 protein: CASRGQENTGELFF
V gene: TRBV19; J gene: TRBJ2-5; clone size: NA; CDR3 protein: CASHGQGWETQYF
V gene: TRBV5-1; J gene: TRBJ1-4; clone size: NA; CDR3 protein: CASSLAGWADNEKLFF
V gene: TRBV27; J gene: TRBJ2-2; clone size: NA; CDR3 protein: CASRGQGFAGELFF
V gene: TRBV5-1; J gene: TRBJ2-2; clone size: NA; CDR3 protein: CASSSTTSAGNTGELFF
V gene: TRBV29-1; J gene: TRBJ1-1; clone size: NA; CDR3 protein: CSGYRDDTEAFF